One and the same sample provided the 11 T cell receptor beta chains below, sequenced in a study of blood T cell repertoires in COVID-19. Using immunoSEQ multiplex PCR, the repertoire was profiled, and TCRdb retains in-frame clones only, with some absent. The profile shows roughly 520,000 clones, 88% of them singletons. The sequencing input was PBMCs or T cells enriched from blood (not recorded which). The origin of the receptors is a woman aged 40 to 50 who had recovered from COVID-19.

Concerning this clone itself: Other DNA sequences in this sample translate to the same CDR3. This chain uses TRBV6-5 with TRBJ1-6, with 10 bases lining up with TRBD1. With 2 bases clipped from V and 7 bases from J, the junction kept 2 bases outside the gene matches. CDR1 and CDR2 from the germline V gene are MNHEY and SVGAGI. The CDR3 has 15 residues. The CDR3 bases are TGTGCCAGCAGTTACGGGACAGGGGTGAATTCACCCCTCCACTTT. Its translation: CASSYGTGVNSPLHF.

V usage is TRBV5-4 and J usage is TRBJ1-2, with 7 bases identical to TRBD1. Germline V lookup: CDR1 SGHNT, CDR2 YYREEE (reference sequence). V gave up 5 bases and J gave up 0 bases; unmatched junction bases: 4. The CDR3 has 14 amino acids. CDR3 bases: TGTGCCAGCAGGCGGACAGGTGCTAACTATGGCTACACCTTC. Residues: CASRRTGANYGYTF.

In DNA, the CDR3 is TGTGCCAGCTCACCACCGATGACAGTGAACACTGAAGCTTTCTTT. Its protein product is CASSPPMTVNTEAFF. V usage is TRBV18 and J usage is TRBJ1-1; perhaps TRBD1 as D (5 bases). Germline V gene lookup returns CDR1 KGHSH and CDR2 LQKENI. The germline V and J ends were trimmed by 0 bases and 0 bases, with 8 bases remaining between them. This CDR3 region has 15 residues. The full variable domain, with the rest looked up from reference TRBV18 and TRBJ1-1, is NAGVMQNPRHLVRRRGQEARLRCSPMKGHSHVYWYRQLPEEGLKFMVYLQKENIIDESGMPKERFSAEFPKEGPSILRIQQVVRGDSAAYFCASSPPMTVNTEAFFGQGTRLTVV.

The chain couples TRBV27 to TRBJ2-2, with TRBD1 matching 9 bases. CDR3 size: 15 residues. Germline-derived CDR1 and CDR2 are MNHEY and SMNVEV (reference sequence). Trimming removed 6 bases from V and 4 bases from J; junction bases left unmatched: 6. In DNA, the CDR3 is TGTGCCAGCAGCCGGACAGGGGTTCCCACCGGGGAGCTGTTTTTT. Its protein product is CASSRTGVPTGELFF.

The V gene is TRBV7-2, the J gene TRBJ1-6, with D possibly matching TRBD1 (5 bases). The V gene lost 2 bases and the J gene lost 7 bases, with 9 bases spanning the gap. Per the germline V gene, CDR1 is SGHTA and CDR2 is FQGNSA. The CDR3 is 14 residues long. As DNA, the CDR3 is TGTGCCAGCAGCTTACTCGGGGGGAATTCACCCCTCCACTTT. Encoded protein: CASSLLGGNSPLHF.

This sequence joins TRBV10-2 and TRBJ2-5; D is undetermined. This CDR3 contains 12 residues. V was trimmed by 6 bases and J by 5 bases, leaving 10 bases between them. Germline V gene lookup returns CDR1 WSHSY and CDR2 SAAADI. DNA of the CDR3: TGCGCCAGCAGCGCTGCTAAGGAGACCCAGTACTTC. This gives the protein CASSAAKETQYF.

The chain recombines TRBV9 with TRBJ2-2; TRBD2 matches at 14 bases. The CDR3 consists of 15 residues. V trimming: 4 bases; J trimming: 7 bases; junction bases outside the gene matches: 3. Germline V gives CDR1 SGDLS, CDR2 YYNGEE. DNA of the CDR3: TGTGCCAGCAGCCCGGGACTAGCGGGAGTCGGGGAGCTGTTTTTT. Protein sequence: CASSPGLAGVGELFF.

In its sample, this clone was seen once. The J gene is TRBJ2-3, the V gene TRBV11-3; 13 bases line up with TRBD2. Germline V lookup: CDR1 SGHNT, CDR2 YENEEA. The V gene end was trimmed by 0 bases and the J gene end by 4 bases; junction bases not matched to a gene: 4. This CDR3 spans 17 amino acids. CDR3 protein: CASSLDGTSGEADTQYF. For the CDR3, the DNA is TGTGCCAGCAGCTTAGATGGGACTAGCGGGGAGGCAGATACGCAGTATTTT.

The chain uses TRBV11-3 and TRBJ2-7, with a weak D call TRBD2 (6 bases). The CDR3 has 15 amino acids. Germline-derived CDR1 and CDR2 are SGHNT and YENEEA. The V and J ends lost 1 base and 4 bases respectively, with 14 bases between them. The CDR3 loop reads CASSLGGGAQYEQYF. The DNA for the CDR3 is TGTGCCAGCAGCTTAGGTGGAGGGGCGCAGTACGAGCAGTACTTC. The full variable domain, its missing parts supplied by reference TRBV11-3 and TRBJ2-7, is EAGVVQSPRYKIIEKKQPVAFWCNPISGHNTLYWYLQNLGQGPELLIRYENEEAVDDSQLPKDRFSAERLKGVDSTLKIQPAELGDSAVYLCASSLGGGAQYEQYFGPGTRLTVT.

V gene TRBV27 combines with J gene TRBJ2-3; D is uncertain. CDR1 is MNHEY and CDR2 is SMNVEV in the germline V gene (reference sequence). V lost 3 bases and J 4 bases, leaving 11 bases between the germline ends. The CDR3 is made up of 14 amino acids. The CDR3 protein is CASSFYRSPDTQYF. The CDR3 DNA reads TGTGCCAGCAGTTTCTACAGATCCCCAGATACGCAGTATTTT.

This clone was found a few times. This chain links TRBV19 with TRBJ1-2, with 7 nucleotides matching TRBD1. Germline V gene sequence: CDR1 LNHDA, CDR2 SQIVND (reference sequence). The CDR3 runs 15 residues. J gave up 6 bases and V 4 bases, and 11 bases lay outside the gene matches. The CDR3 DNA is TGTGCCAGTAGTACCGTACAGGGGTCTGTGGATGGCTACACCTTC. Its translation: CASSTVQGSVDGYTF.